What follows are 22 T cell receptor beta chains derived from one specimen sequenced in a study of PD-L1 blockade in urothelial cancer. Noted time point: peripheral blood 6 weeks after treatment start. This table comes from immunoSEQ multiplex PCR, and its TCRdb copy is limited to in-frame clones, with some not included. The data show more than 60,000 clones, more than 70% seen once. The input for sequencing was PBMCs, taken around atezolizumab (anti-PD-L1) treatment. These receptors were obtained from a man aged 55 to 70 with urothelial cancer.

The V gene is TRBV5-6, the J gene TRBJ2-4, with D perhaps matching TRBD2 (6 bases). The V end lost 0 bases, the J end lost 4 bases, and 14 bases lay between the germline ends. The CDR3 covers 16 residues. Per germline, CDR1 SGHDT and CDR2 YYEEEE. The CDR3 bases are TGTGCCAGCAGCTTGGAGACGGGACTCAGAAAAAACATTCAGTACTTC. It specifies CASSLETGLRKNIQYF.

In its sample, this clone was seen a few times. V gene TRBV7-2 combines with J gene TRBJ1-3; D unclear. V dropped 4 bases and J dropped 0 bases, with 13 bases sitting between them. CDR1 and CDR2 from the germline V gene are SGHTA and FQGNSA. The CDR3 sequence is 16 residues long. Here the CDR3 DNA reads TGTGCCAGCAGCTCTAGGGTGGGGAGCTCTGGAAACACCATATATTTT. This sequence encodes CASSSRVGSSGNTIYF.

The chain recombines TRBV6-1 with TRBJ2-2; a possible D gene is TRBD2 (6 bases). The V and J ends lost 2 bases and 5 bases respectively, with 9 bases between them. Germline V CDR1 and CDR2: MNHNS, SASEGT. This CDR3 has 14 residues. The CDR3 sequence: CASSERRGTGELFF. CDR3 sequence (DNA): TGTGCCAGCAGTGAAAGGAGGGGTACCGGGGAGCTGTTTTTT.

This chain uses TRBV5-1 with TRBJ1-2; 8 positions agree with TRBD1. From germline, CDR1 is SGHRS and CDR2 YFSETQ. The CDR3 is 14 amino acids. The junction had 5 bases not matched to a gene; V was cut back by 0 bases and J by 7 bases. CDR3 in amino acids: CASSLGDRGSGYTF. In nucleotides, the CDR3 is TGCGCCAGCAGCTTGGGCGACAGGGGCAGTGGCTACACCTTC. The full variable domain, with the rest looked up from reference TRBV5-1 and TRBJ1-2, is KAGVTQTPRYLIKTRGQQVTLSCSPISGHRSVSWYQQTPGQGLQFLFEYFSETQRNKGNFPGRFSGRQFSNSRSEMNVSTLELGDSALYLCASSLGDRGSGYTFGSGTRLTVV.

The V call is TRBV19, the J call TRBJ1-2; 9 bases line up with TRBD1. The CDR3 spans 15 residues. From germline, CDR1 is LNHDA and CDR2 SQIVND (reference sequence). J gave up 5 bases and V 0 bases, and 4 bases lay outside the gene matches. CDR3 in amino acids: CASSIDPDRGYGYTF. The CDR3 nucleotides read TGTGCCAGTAGTATAGATCCCGACAGGGGGTATGGCTACACCTTC. The complete variable domain, with remaining parts taken from reference TRBV19 and TRBJ1-2, reads DGGITQSPKYLFRKEGQNVTLSCEQNLNHDAMYWYRQDPGQGLRLIYYSQIVNDFQKGDIAEGYSVSREKKESFPLTVTSAQKNPTAFYLCASSIDPDRGYGYTFGSGTRLTVV.

The chain links TRBV19 to TRBJ2-7; 9 bases match TRBD1. CDR1 is LNHDA, CDR2 SQIVND, per germline (reference sequence). This CDR3 comprises 15 residues. The ends lost 5 bases at V and 7 bases at J; junction bases unmatched: 12. CDR3 bases: TGTGCCAGTAGTGCTCACGACAGGGGGAGGTGGGAGCAGTACTTC. This sequence encodes CASSAHDRGRWEQYF.

The chain links TRBV5-1 to TRBJ1-2; possible D gene TRBD1, 6 bases. CDR3 length: 14 residues. V lost 0 bases and J lost 4, with 10 bases in between. Germline loops: CDR1 SGHRS, CDR2 YFSETQ. As DNA, the CDR3 is TGCGCCAGCAGCTTGGAAACAGGGTCCTATGGCTACACCTTC. Translating gives CASSLETGSYGYTF.

The chain employs TRBV19 and TRBJ2-7; TRBD2 matches 12 bases. The CDR3 spans 15 residues. Germline CDR1 and CDR2: LNHDA and SQIVND (reference sequence). Unmatched junction bases numbered 5, after V lost 6 bases and J lost 2 bases. Here the CDR3 reads CASRELAGGPYEQYF. The CDR3 DNA reads as TGTGCCAGTAGGGAACTAGCGGGAGGACCCTACGAGCAGTACTTC.

The chain employs TRBV7-6 and TRBJ1-5, with D possibly TRBD1 on 5 matching bases. Trimming took off 2 bases at V and 1 base at J, with 9 bases between the two ends. CDR1 SGHVS and CDR2 FNYEAQ come from the germline V gene. The CDR3 contains 15 residues. This chain's CDR3 is CASSLRGNSNQPQHF. Written as DNA, the CDR3 is TGTGCCAGCAGCTTACGGGGGAACAGCAATCAGCCCCAGCATTTT.

The chain employs TRBV6-1 and TRBJ2-7, with 7 bases identical to TRBD1. This CDR3 contains 13 residues. With V trimmed by 7 bases and J by 3 bases, 6 bases remained unmatched. Germline CDR1 and CDR2: MNHNS and SASEGT. The CDR3 coding sequence is TGTGCCAGCAACCCGACAGGGAACTACGAGCAGTACTTC. It is translated as CASNPTGNYEQYF.

CDR3 sequence (DNA): TGCAGCGTGCAGGACCTCCAGCTAACTAGTCATGGCTACACCTTC. Translating it yields CSVQDLQLTSHGYTF. This chain links TRBV29-1 with TRBJ1-2; D uncertain. The germline gives CDR1 SQVTM, CDR2 ANQGSEA. The CDR3 extends over 15 amino acids. The V and J ends lost 6 bases and 6 bases respectively, with 23 bases between them.

This rearrangement joins TRBV18 to TRBJ2-7, with unresolved D. The CDR3 covers 15 residues. The germline V and J ends were trimmed by 2 bases and 2 bases, with 13 bases remaining between them. Looked up from germline, CDR1 is KGHSH and CDR2 is LQKENI. The CDR3 DNA is TGTGCCAGCTCACCATCGGCGGAAATAACCTACGAGCAGTACTTC. This sequence encodes CASSPSAEITYEQYF.

V usage is TRBV7-9 and J usage is TRBJ1-1; D is unclear. Germline assignment: CDR1 SEHNR and CDR2 FQNEAQ (reference sequence). With 1 base removed from V and 6 bases from J, the gap between germline ends came to 6 bases. This CDR3 is 12 amino acids long. CDR3 bases: TGTGCCAGCAGCTTAGGTCGAGCTGAAGCTTTCTTT. Translating it yields CASSLGRAEAFF.

This chain uses TRBV6-6 with TRBJ1-1, with 7 bases fitting TRBD1. Germline V CDR1 and CDR2: MNHNY, SVGAGI (reference sequence). There are 15 residues in the CDR3. Trimming at V came to 0 bases and at J to 3 bases, leaving 4 bases not matched to a gene. CDR3 nucleotides: TGTGCCAGCAGTTACTCGTCAGGGGGTTACACTGAAGCTTTCTTT. Translating it yields CASSYSSGGYTEAFF.

The V gene is TRBV11-1, the J gene TRBJ2-1; TRBD2 agrees at 10 bases. The trim removed 4 bases at V and 11 bases at J, leaving 17 bases unmatched. The CDR3 covers 17 residues. Per germline, CDR1 SGHAT and CDR2 FQDESV (reference sequence). CDR3 protein: CASSSYSGASGSLKQFF. In nucleotides, the CDR3 is TGTGCCAGCAGCTCCTACTCCGGCGCTAGCGGGAGTCTGAAGCAGTTCTTC.

This clone was counted once. The J gene is TRBJ2-4, the V gene TRBV4-1, with TRBD2 as a possible D gene (6 bases). This CDR3 is 18 amino acids long. Trimming removed 0 bases from V and 0 bases from J, with 15 bases in between. Looked up from germline, CDR1 is MGHRA and CDR2 is YSYEKL. The CDR3 sequence: CASSQDDSAEGAKNIQYF. CDR3 DNA sequence: TGCGCCAGCAGCCAAGATGATTCGGCGGAGGGAGCCAAAAACATTCAGTACTTC.

This clone was observed many times. Other nucleotide sequences in the sample specify the same CDR3. The V call is TRBV27, the J call TRBJ2-7, with 10 bases identical to TRBD1. Unmatched junction bases numbered 6, after V lost 6 bases and J lost 7 bases. The germline V gene encodes CDR1 MNHEY and CDR2 SMNVEV (reference sequence). CDR3 size: 13 residues. CDR3: CASRGQGIGEQYF. In DNA form, the CDR3 reads TGTGCCAGCAGGGGACAGGGGATTGGTGAGCAGTACTTC.

V usage is TRBV11-2 and J usage is TRBJ1-1; 8 bases match TRBD1. The CDR3 consists of 14 residues. The germline V gene encodes CDR1 SGHAT and CDR2 FQNNGV. The ends lost 4 bases at V and 1 base at J; junction bases unmatched: 2. The CDR3 DNA follows: TGTGCCAGCAGCTCCGGGACAGGGAACACTGAAGCTTTCTTT. Amino acid sequence: CASSSGTGNTEAFF.

This chain uses TRBV5-1 with TRBJ1-6; 7 bases agree with TRBD1. V lost 2 bases and J lost 5; bases outside the gene matches: 1. CDR1 and CDR2 from the germline V gene are SGHRS and YFSETQ. There are 14 residues in the CDR3. The CDR3 sequence: CASSLGQDNSPLHF. The DNA for the CDR3 is TGCGCCAGCAGCTTAGGACAGGATAATTCACCCCTCCACTTT.

The chain couples TRBV9 to TRBJ2-7; 9 bases agree with TRBD1. This CDR3 is built from 16 residues. V shed 3 bases, J shed 0 bases, and the junction held 7 bases outside the gene matches. Germline CDR1 is SGDLS and CDR2 is YYNGEE. The CDR3 sequence: CASSEKAGQGSYEQYF. CDR3 in DNA: TGTGCCAGCAGCGAGAAAGCGGGACAGGGCTCCTACGAGCAGTACTTC.

The chain joins TRBV4-3 to TRBJ2-5, with D tentatively TRBD2 (5 bases). V lost 1 base and J 4 bases, leaving 13 bases between the germline ends. CDR3 size: 15 residues. Germline V gives CDR1 LGHNA, CDR2 YSLEER. The CDR3 protein is CASSQGYWAGETQYF. DNA of the CDR3: TGCGCCAGCAGCCAAGGCTACTGGGCGGGAGAGACCCAGTACTTC.

The chain couples TRBV20-1 to TRBJ2-1; D gene unclear. V was clipped by 4 bases and J by 9 bases, with 10 bases between them. Per germline, CDR1 DFQATT and CDR2 SNEGSKA (reference sequence). There are 11 residues in the CDR3. The CDR3, as DNA: TGCAGTGCTACCCACCTCGGTGAGCAGTTCTTC. Amino acid sequence: CSATHLGEQFF.